This T cell receptor (beta chain) was profiled in a study of cytomegalovirus exposure and HLA in healthy donors. CDR3 length: 16 amino acids. Germline CDR1 is KGHSH and CDR2 is LQKENI. V dropped 3 bases and J dropped 6; count of bases not matched to a gene: 11. The primer mix had 60 Vbeta and 13 Jbeta primers. Data came from immunoSEQ multiplex PCR; TCRdb stores just in-frame clones and leaves some out. The table shows 230,000 or so clones, with around 90% occurring only once. Overall study results and limits: Later examination showed HLA-associated TCR beta chains had greater clonal expansion than equally common others.

With regard to this clone: What it binds is not known.

Material for sequencing was PBMCs. This sequence originates from a girl aged 2 to 9 in good health and CMV-seronegative. The chain couples TRBV18 to TRBJ2-3; TRBD2 aligns across 8 bases. The CDR3 DNA is TGTGCCAGCTCACCCCGAGGAGGGAGCGGGAGCGATACGCAGTATTTT. Amino acids: CASSPRGGSGSDTQYF. The variable domain in full, completed from reference TRBV18 and TRBJ2-3, reads NAGVMQNPRHLVRRRGQEARLRCSPMKGHSHVYWYRQLPEEGLKFMVYLQKENIIDESGMPKERFSAEFPKEGPSILRIQQVVRGDSAAYFCASSPRGGSGSDTQYFGPGTRLTVL.